These T cell receptor beta chains were read from a single sample in a study of blood T cell repertoires in COVID-19. The data were produced by immunoSEQ multiplex PCR, yet TCRdb's version contains in-frame clones alone and is incomplete. The sample includes some 180,000 clones, more than 80% of them seen just once. The specimen sequenced was peripheral blood. Source of these receptors: a woman aged 60-75 years with acute or convalescent COVID-19. Each CDR3 is given with its conserved first and last residue. The order of the fields is clone size, D gene, CDR3 length, V gene, J gene, CDR3 protein, CDR3 DNA. D genes are given only for firm matches. Clone size is given for some rows only: seen once, a few or many times, or a class if the clone is expanded.

clone_size: -; d_call: TRBD2; cdr3_length: 13; v_call: TRBV10-3; j_call: TRBJ2-1; cdr3_aa: CAIQAGEYHEQFF; cdr3_nt: TGTGCCATACAAGCGGGAGAGTACCATGAGCAGTTCTTC
clone_size: -; d_call: TRBD1; cdr3_length: 12; v_call: TRBV9; j_call: TRBJ1-2; cdr3_aa: CASSPTGGGYTF; cdr3_nt: TGTGCCAGCAGTCCTACAGGGGGTGGCTACACCTTC
clone_size: -; d_call: TRBD1; cdr3_length: 15; v_call: TRBV18; j_call: TRBJ2-1; cdr3_aa: CASSPRQGGGNEQFF; cdr3_nt: TGTGCCAGCTCACCTCGACAGGGTGGAGGCAATGAGCAGTTCTTC
clone_size: -; d_call: TRBD1; cdr3_length: 15; v_call: TRBV25-1; j_call: TRBJ1-2; cdr3_aa: CASSKQGTPVYGYTF; cdr3_nt: TGTGCCAGCAGTAAACAGGGGACTCCGGTCTATGGCTACACCTTC
clone_size: few; d_call: -; cdr3_length: 14; v_call: TRBV7-9; j_call: TRBJ1-5; cdr3_aa: CASSPVTGNQPQHF; cdr3_nt: TGTGCCAGCAGCCCCGTCACGGGAAATCAGCCCCAGCATTTT
clone_size: -; d_call: TRBD2; cdr3_length: 15; v_call: TRBV19; j_call: TRBJ2-1; cdr3_aa: CASSRTSDSYNEQFF; cdr3_nt: TGTGCCAGTAGTAGGACTAGCGACTCCTACAATGAGCAGTTCTTC
clone_size: -; d_call: -; cdr3_length: 16; v_call: TRBV9; j_call: TRBJ2-1; cdr3_aa: CASSVMVAPLSNEQFF; cdr3_nt: TGTGCCAGCAGCGTAATGGTAGCCCCCTTATCTAATGAGCAGTTCTTC
clone_size: once; d_call: TRBD1; cdr3_length: 18; v_call: TRBV27; j_call: TRBJ1-1; cdr3_aa: CASSLKGGQSLRNTEAFF; cdr3_nt: TGTGCCAGCAGTTTAAAGGGGGGACAGAGTCTCCGGAACACTGAAGCTTTCTTT
clone_size: -; d_call: -; cdr3_length: 16; v_call: TRBV5-1; j_call: TRBJ1-6; cdr3_aa: CASSLAPPREGSPLHF; cdr3_nt: TGCGCCAGCAGCTTGGCCCCTCCCCGGGAGGGTTCACCCCTCCACTTT
clone_size: -; d_call: -; cdr3_length: 14; v_call: TRBV5-6; j_call: TRBJ1-2; cdr3_aa: CASSLDPRDPGYTF; cdr3_nt: TGTGCCAGCAGCCTGGATCCCAGGGATCCTGGCTACACCTTC
clone_size: -; d_call: TRBD2; cdr3_length: 16; v_call: TRBV13; j_call: TRBJ2-5; cdr3_aa: CASSLGTSGGGETQYF; cdr3_nt: TGTGCCAGCAGCCTGGGGACTAGCGGTGGGGGGGAGACCCAGTACTTC
clone_size: -; d_call: TRBD1; cdr3_length: 13; v_call: TRBV10-3; j_call: TRBJ2-1; cdr3_aa: CAIRGQDYNEQFF; cdr3_nt: TGTGCCATCAGGGGACAGGACTACAATGAGCAGTTCTTC
clone_size: once; d_call: TRBD2; cdr3_length: 16; v_call: TRBV4-2; j_call: TRBJ2-2; cdr3_aa: CASSQDLAGNTGELFF; cdr3_nt: TGTGCCAGCAGCCAAGACCTAGCGGGGAACACCGGGGAGCTGTTTTTT
clone_size: -; d_call: -; cdr3_length: 14; v_call: TRBV7-9; j_call: TRBJ1-2; cdr3_aa: CASNDFRAIDRYTF; cdr3_nt: TGTGCCAGCAACGACTTCAGGGCGATCGACCGCTACACCTTC
clone_size: -; d_call: TRBD1; cdr3_length: 13; v_call: TRBV6-6; j_call: TRBJ2-7; cdr3_aa: CASRDRPSYEQYF; cdr3_nt: TGTGCCAGCCGGGACAGGCCTTCCTACGAGCAGTACTTC
clone_size: -; d_call: -; cdr3_length: 14; v_call: TRBV29-1; j_call: TRBJ2-2; cdr3_aa: CSVPGHMNTGELFF; cdr3_nt: TGCAGCGTACCGGGACACATGAACACCGGGGAGCTGTTTTTT
clone_size: -; d_call: -; cdr3_length: 15; v_call: TRBV6-6; j_call: TRBJ2-1; cdr3_aa: CASSYTGVGDNEQFF; cdr3_nt: TGTGCCAGCAGTTACACGGGGGTAGGGGACAATGAGCAGTTCTTC
clone_size: -; d_call: -; cdr3_length: 13; v_call: TRBV11-2; j_call: TRBJ2-3; cdr3_aa: CASSPVPPDTQYF; cdr3_nt: TGTGCCAGCAGCCCGGTCCCCCCAGATACGCAGTATTTT
clone_size: -; d_call: -; cdr3_length: 14; v_call: TRBV30; j_call: TRBJ1-1; cdr3_aa: CAWSSGLTNTEAFF; cdr3_nt: TGTGCCTGGAGTTCGGGACTGACGAACACTGAAGCTTTCTTT
clone_size: -; d_call: -; cdr3_length: 19; v_call: TRBV19; j_call: TRBJ1-1; cdr3_aa: CASTPQGNREGMRWTEAFF; cdr3_nt: TGTGCCAGTACCCCCCAAGGGAACAGGGAGGGTATGAGGTGGACTGAAGCTTTCTTT
clone_size: -; d_call: -; cdr3_length: 14; v_call: TRBV2; j_call: TRBJ1-2; cdr3_aa: CASIGQSPIYGYTF; cdr3_nt: TGTGCCAGCATCGGACAGTCACCGATCTATGGCTACACCTTC
clone_size: -; d_call: TRBD1; cdr3_length: 13; v_call: TRBV27; j_call: TRBJ2-2; cdr3_aa: CASRTGSNGELFF; cdr3_nt: TGTGCCAGCAGGACAGGGTCCAACGGGGAGCTGTTTTTT
clone_size: -; d_call: TRBD1; cdr3_length: 16; v_call: TRBV19; j_call: TRBJ1-1; cdr3_aa: CASSPTGGVGATEAFF; cdr3_nt: TGTGCCAGTAGTCCGACAGGGGGCGTGGGGGCCACTGAAGCTTTCTTT
clone_size: -; d_call: -; cdr3_length: 15; v_call: TRBV7-3; j_call: TRBJ1-5; cdr3_aa: CASSFRMGAYQPQHF; cdr3_nt: TGTGCCAGCAGCTTCAGGATGGGGGCTTATCAGCCCCAGCATTTT
clone_size: -; d_call: -; cdr3_length: 17; v_call: TRBV6-1; j_call: TRBJ2-4; cdr3_aa: CASREIKGVTAKNIQYF; cdr3_nt: TGTGCCAGCAGAGAAATCAAGGGGGTTACGGCCAAAAACATTCAGTACTTC
clone_size: many; d_call: -; cdr3_length: 19; v_call: TRBV14; j_call: TRBJ2-1; cdr3_aa: CASSPSHAWGTSRTNEQFF; cdr3_nt: TGTGCCAGCAGCCCATCCCACGCTTGGGGTACTAGCCGGACGAATGAGCAGTTCTTC
clone_size: -; d_call: -; cdr3_length: 15; v_call: TRBV19; j_call: TRBJ1-4; cdr3_aa: CASSPRGTANEKLFF; cdr3_nt: TGTGCCAGTAGTCCCAGGGGAACGGCTAATGAAAAACTGTTTTTT
clone_size: -; d_call: TRBD1; cdr3_length: 17; v_call: TRBV5-1; j_call: TRBJ2-5; cdr3_aa: CASSLPDRAVGQETQYF; cdr3_nt: TGCGCCAGCAGCTTACCCGACAGGGCAGTGGGCCAAGAGACCCAGTACTTC
clone_size: -; d_call: -; cdr3_length: 13; v_call: TRBV24-1; j_call: TRBJ1-5; cdr3_aa: CATSAGVNQPQHF; cdr3_nt: TGTGCCACTTCGGCGGGGGTAAATCAGCCCCAGCATTTT
clone_size: -; d_call: -; cdr3_length: 14; v_call: TRBV3-1/TRBV3-2; j_call: TRBJ1-5; cdr3_aa: CASSQDKSSGPQHF; cdr3_nt: TGTGCCAGCAGCCAGGACAAGTCCTCGGGGCCCCAGCATTTT
clone_size: -; d_call: -; cdr3_length: 12; v_call: TRBV12-3/TRBV12-4; j_call: TRBJ1-5; cdr3_aa: CASSSRTRSQHF; cdr3_nt: TGTGCCAGCAGTTCCCGAACGCGGTCCCAGCATTTT
clone_size: -; d_call: TRBD1; cdr3_length: 12; v_call: TRBV18; j_call: TRBJ1-1; cdr3_aa: CASSRDREEAFF; cdr3_nt: TGTGCCAGCTCAAGGGACAGGGAGGAAGCTTTCTTT
clone_size: -; d_call: TRBD2; cdr3_length: 13; v_call: TRBV28; j_call: TRBJ2-1; cdr3_aa: CATLAGGPDEQFF; cdr3_nt: TGTGCCACGCTAGCGGGAGGGCCGGATGAGCAGTTCTTC
clone_size: -; d_call: TRBD2; cdr3_length: 15; v_call: TRBV28; j_call: TRBJ2-1; cdr3_aa: CASSQTSGSDNEQFF; cdr3_nt: TGTGCCAGCAGTCAAACTAGCGGGAGTGACAATGAGCAGTTCTTC
clone_size: -; d_call: -; cdr3_length: 12; v_call: TRBV12-3/TRBV12-4; j_call: TRBJ1-1; cdr3_aa: CASRGLDSEAFF; cdr3_nt: TGTGCCAGCAGGGGGCTGGACAGTGAAGCTTTCTTT
clone_size: once; d_call: TRBD1; cdr3_length: 17; v_call: TRBV4-2; j_call: TRBJ1-2; cdr3_aa: CASSQDWAQGNDAGYTF; cdr3_nt: TGTGCCAGCAGCCAAGACTGGGCACAGGGGAACGATGCTGGCTACACCTTC
clone_size: -; d_call: -; cdr3_length: 13; v_call: TRBV3-1/TRBV3-2; j_call: TRBJ2-1; cdr3_aa: CASSRRLDNEQFF; cdr3_nt: TGTGCCAGCAGCCGCCGACTGGACAATGAGCAGTTCTTC
clone_size: -; d_call: TRBD1; cdr3_length: 15; v_call: TRBV9; j_call: TRBJ2-1; cdr3_aa: CASSVDGQGYNEQFF; cdr3_nt: TGTGCCAGCAGCGTAGACGGACAGGGCTACAATGAGCAGTTCTTC
clone_size: few; d_call: -; cdr3_length: 12; v_call: TRBV19; j_call: TRBJ1-1; cdr3_aa: CASKTPRTEAFF; cdr3_nt: TGTGCCAGTAAAACCCCGCGTACTGAAGCTTTCTTT
clone_size: once; d_call: -; cdr3_length: 13; v_call: TRBV7-2; j_call: TRBJ1-2; cdr3_aa: CASSFAYYGPYTF; cdr3_nt: TGTGCCAGCAGCTTTGCCTACTACGGCCCCTACACCTTC